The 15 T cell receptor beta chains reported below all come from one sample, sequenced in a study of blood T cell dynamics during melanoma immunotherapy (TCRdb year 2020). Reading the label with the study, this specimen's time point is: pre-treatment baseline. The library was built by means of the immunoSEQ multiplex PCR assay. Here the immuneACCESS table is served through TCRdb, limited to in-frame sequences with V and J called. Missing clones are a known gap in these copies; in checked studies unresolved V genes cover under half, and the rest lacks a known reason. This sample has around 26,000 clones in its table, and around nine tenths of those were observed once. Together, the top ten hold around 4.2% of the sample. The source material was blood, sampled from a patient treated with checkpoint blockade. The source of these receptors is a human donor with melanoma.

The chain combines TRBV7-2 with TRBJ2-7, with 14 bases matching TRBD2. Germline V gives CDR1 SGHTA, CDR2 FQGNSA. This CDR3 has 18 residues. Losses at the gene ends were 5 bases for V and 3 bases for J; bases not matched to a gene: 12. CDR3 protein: CASSRTGTSGSNIYEQYF. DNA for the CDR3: TGTGCCAGCAGCCGGACCGGGACTAGCGGGAGTAATATCTACGAGCAGTACTTC.

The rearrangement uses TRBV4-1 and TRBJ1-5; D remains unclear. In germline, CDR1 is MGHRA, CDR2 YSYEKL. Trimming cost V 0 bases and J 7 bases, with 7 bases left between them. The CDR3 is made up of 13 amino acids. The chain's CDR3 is CASSQDPWQPQHF. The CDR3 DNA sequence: TGCGCCAGCAGCCAAGATCCCTGGCAGCCCCAGCATTTT.

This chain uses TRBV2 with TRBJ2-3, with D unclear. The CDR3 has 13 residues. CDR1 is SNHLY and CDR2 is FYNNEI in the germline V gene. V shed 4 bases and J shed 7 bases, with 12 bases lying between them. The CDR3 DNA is TGTGCCAGCAGTGGAAACAGAGTCAATACGCAGTATTTT. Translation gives CASSGNRVNTQYF. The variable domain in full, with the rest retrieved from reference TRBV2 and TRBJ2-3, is EPEVTQTPSHQVTQMGQEVILRCVPISNHLYFYWYRQILGQKVEFLVSFYNNEISEKSEIFDDQFSVERPDGSNFTLKIRSTKLEDSAMYFCASSGNRVNTQYFGPGTRLTVL.

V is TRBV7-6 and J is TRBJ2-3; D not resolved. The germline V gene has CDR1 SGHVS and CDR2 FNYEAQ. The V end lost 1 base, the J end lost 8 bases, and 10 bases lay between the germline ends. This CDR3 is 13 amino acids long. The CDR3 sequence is CASSLEEQVTQYF. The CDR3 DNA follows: TGTGCCAGCAGCTTAGAGGAGCAAGTTACGCAGTATTTT.

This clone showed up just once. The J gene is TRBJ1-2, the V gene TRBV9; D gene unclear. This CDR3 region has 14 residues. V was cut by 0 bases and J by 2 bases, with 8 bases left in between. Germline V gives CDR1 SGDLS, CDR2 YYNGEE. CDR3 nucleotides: TGTGCCAGCAGCGTAGGAGGGCCCAACTATGGCTACACCTTC. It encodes CASSVGGPNYGYTF.

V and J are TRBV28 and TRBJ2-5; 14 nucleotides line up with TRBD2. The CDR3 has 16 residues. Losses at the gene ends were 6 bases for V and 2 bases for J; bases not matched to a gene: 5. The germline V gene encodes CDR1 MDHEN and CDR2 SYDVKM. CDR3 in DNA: TGTGCCAGCAGGACTAGCGGGAGGGGCCCACAAGAGACCCAGTACTTC. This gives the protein CASRTSGRGPQETQYF.

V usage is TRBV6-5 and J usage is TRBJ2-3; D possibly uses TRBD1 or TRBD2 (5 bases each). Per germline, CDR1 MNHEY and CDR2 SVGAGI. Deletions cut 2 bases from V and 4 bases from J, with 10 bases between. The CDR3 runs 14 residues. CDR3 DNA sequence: TGTGCCAGCAGTTACGGGCAGGGAGCAGATACGCAGTATTTT. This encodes CASSYGQGADTQYF.

This CDR3 is CASKSTGETQYF. The CDR3 region has the DNA TGTGCCAGCAAGAGTACGGGGGAGACCCAGTACTTC. The genes are TRBV2 and TRBJ2-5; D is possibly TRBD2 (5 bases). V lost 7 bases and J lost 5, with 11 bases in between. CDR1 SNHLY and CDR2 FYNNEI come from the germline V gene. CDR3 length: 12 amino acids.

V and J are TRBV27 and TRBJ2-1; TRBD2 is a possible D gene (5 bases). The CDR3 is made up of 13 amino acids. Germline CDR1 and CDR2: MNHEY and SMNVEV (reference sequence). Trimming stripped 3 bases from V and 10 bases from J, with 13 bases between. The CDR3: CASSLILGGEQFF. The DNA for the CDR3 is TGTGCCAGCAGTTTGATTCTTGGAGGAGAGCAGTTCTTC.

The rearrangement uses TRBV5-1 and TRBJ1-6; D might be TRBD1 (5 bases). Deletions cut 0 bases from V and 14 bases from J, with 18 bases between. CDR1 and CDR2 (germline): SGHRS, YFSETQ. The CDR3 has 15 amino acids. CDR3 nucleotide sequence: TGCGCCAGCAGCTTGGGGGCCACAGGCCGAGGGGCCCTCCACTTT. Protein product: CASSLGATGRGALHF. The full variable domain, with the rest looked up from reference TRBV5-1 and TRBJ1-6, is KAGVTQTPRYLIKTRGQQVTLSCSPISGHRSVSWYQQTPGQGLQFLFEYFSETQRNKGNFPGRFSGRQFSNSRSEMNVSTLELGDSALYLCASSLGATGRGALHFGNGTRLTVT.

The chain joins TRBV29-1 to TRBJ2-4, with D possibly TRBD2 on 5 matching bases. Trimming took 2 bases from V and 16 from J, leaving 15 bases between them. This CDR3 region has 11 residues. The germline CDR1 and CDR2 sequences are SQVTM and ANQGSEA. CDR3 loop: CSVESRGNRYF. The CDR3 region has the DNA TGCAGCGTTGAATCGCGAGGGAATCGCTACTTC.

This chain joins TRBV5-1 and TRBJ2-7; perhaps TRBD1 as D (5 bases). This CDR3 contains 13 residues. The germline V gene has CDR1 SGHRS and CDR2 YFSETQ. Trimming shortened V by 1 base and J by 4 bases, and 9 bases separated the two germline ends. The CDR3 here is CASSLYKGYEQYF. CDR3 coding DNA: TGCGCCAGCAGCTTGTACAAGGGGTACGAGCAGTACTTC.

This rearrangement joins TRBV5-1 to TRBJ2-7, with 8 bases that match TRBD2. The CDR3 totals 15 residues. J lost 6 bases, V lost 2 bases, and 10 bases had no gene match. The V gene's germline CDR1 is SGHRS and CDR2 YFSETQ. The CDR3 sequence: CASSFPGLDPSEQYF. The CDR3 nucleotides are TGCGCCAGCAGCTTTCCGGGACTAGATCCCTCCGAGCAGTACTTC.

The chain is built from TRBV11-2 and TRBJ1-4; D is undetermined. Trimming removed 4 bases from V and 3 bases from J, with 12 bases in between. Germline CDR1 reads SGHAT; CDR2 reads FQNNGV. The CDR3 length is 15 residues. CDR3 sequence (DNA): TGTGCCAGCAGCTCAAGATACACGCCTAATGAAAAACTGTTTTTT. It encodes CASSSRYTPNEKLFF.

CDR3 in amino acids: CASSLAGRDEQYF. The CDR3, as DNA: TGTGCCAGCAGCTTGGCGGGCAGGGACGAGCAGTACTTC. The genes are TRBV5-4 and TRBJ2-7; tentative D call: TRBD1 (5 bases). CDR1 and CDR2 from the germline V gene are SGHNT and YYREEE (reference sequence). The ends were cut back, 0 bases at V and 5 bases at J, with 9 bases in the middle. This CDR3 has 13 amino acids.